This T cell receptor (beta chain) was retrieved from a study of blood T cell repertoires in COVID-19. About the study: COVID-19 samples collected from the United States, Italy and Spain covered acute and convalescent phases.

Recruitment covered about 25 US areas and drew participants whose ages spanned roughly 18 to 100 years. Each exposed participant met a COVID-19 case in the 2 weeks preceding study entry. Original methodology: The authors estimated nucleated cell counts from reference gene primer amplification. Using immunoSEQ multiplex PCR, the repertoire was profiled, and TCRdb retains in-frame clones only, with some absent. Clonal size and the V and J genes are those of that table, whereas D and trimming came from the DNA. The sample includes 200,000 to 250,000 clones, 90% of them seen just once. Material: PBMCs or T cells enriched from blood (not recorded which). This receptor was identified in a man aged 30 to 39 who had been exposed to COVID-19.

CDR3 sequence (DNA): TGTGCCAGCTCGGCTAGCGCCAACGGGGGTGAGCAGTTCTTC. Protein product: CASSASANGGEQFF. This chain connects TRBV6-4 to TRBJ2-1, with D tentatively TRBD2 (6 bases). Germline CDR1 MRHNA, CDR2 SNTAGT. The CDR3 length is 14 residues. Trimming stripped 8 bases from V and 9 bases from J, with 20 bases between.